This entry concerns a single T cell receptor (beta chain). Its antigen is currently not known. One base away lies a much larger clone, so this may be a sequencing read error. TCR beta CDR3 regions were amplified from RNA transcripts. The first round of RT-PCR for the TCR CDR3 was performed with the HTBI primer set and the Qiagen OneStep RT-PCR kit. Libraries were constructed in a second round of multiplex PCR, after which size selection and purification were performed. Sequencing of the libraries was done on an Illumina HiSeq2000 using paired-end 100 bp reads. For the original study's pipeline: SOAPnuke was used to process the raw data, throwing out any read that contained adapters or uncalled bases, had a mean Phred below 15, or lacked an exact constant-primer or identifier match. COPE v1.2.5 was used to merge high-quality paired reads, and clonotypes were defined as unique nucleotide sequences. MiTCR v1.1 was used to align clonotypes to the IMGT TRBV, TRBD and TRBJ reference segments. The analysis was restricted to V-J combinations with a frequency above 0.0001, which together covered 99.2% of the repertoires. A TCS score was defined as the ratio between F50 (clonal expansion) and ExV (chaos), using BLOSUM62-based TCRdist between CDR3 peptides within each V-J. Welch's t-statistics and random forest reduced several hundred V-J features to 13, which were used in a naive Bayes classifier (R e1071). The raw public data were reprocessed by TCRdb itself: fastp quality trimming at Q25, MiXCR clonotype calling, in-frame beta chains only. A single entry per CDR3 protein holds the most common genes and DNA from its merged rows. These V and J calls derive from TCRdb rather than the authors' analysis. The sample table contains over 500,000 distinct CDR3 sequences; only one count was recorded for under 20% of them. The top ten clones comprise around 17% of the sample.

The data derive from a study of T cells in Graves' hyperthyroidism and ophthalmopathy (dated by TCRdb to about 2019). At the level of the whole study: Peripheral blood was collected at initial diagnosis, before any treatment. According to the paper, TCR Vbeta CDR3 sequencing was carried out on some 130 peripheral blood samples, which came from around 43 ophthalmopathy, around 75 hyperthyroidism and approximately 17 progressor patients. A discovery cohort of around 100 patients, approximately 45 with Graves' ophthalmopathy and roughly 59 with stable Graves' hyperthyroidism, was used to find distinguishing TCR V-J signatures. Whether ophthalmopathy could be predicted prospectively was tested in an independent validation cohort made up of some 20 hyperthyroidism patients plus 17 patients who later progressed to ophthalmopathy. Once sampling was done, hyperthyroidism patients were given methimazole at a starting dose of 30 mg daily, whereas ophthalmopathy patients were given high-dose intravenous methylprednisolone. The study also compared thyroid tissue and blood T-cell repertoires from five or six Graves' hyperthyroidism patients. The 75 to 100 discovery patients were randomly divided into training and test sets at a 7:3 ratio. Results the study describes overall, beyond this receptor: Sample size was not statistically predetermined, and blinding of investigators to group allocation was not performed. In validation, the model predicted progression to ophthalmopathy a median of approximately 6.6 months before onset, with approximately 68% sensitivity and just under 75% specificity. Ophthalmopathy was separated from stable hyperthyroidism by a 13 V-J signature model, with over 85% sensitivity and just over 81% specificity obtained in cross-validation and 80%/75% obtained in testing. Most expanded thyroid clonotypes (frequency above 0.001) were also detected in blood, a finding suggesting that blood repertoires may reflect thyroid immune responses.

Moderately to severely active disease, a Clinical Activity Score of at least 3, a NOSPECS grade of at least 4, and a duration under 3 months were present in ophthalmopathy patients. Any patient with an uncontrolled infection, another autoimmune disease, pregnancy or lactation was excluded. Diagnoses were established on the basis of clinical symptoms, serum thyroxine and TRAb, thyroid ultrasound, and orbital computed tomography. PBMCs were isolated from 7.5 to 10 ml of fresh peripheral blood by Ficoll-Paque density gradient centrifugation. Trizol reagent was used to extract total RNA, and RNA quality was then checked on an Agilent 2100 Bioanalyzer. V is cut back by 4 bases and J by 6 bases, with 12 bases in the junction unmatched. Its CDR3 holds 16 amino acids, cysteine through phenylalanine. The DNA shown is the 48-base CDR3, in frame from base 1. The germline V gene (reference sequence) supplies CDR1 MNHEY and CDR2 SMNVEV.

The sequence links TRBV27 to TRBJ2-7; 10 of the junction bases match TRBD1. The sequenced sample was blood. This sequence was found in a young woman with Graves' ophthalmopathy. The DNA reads TGTGCCAGCAGTTCCAAGGGACAGGGGAAACCCTTCGAGCAGTACTTC. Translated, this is CASSSKGQGKPFEQYF.